The rows below give T cell receptor beta chains drawn from one sample of a study of blood T cell repertoires in COVID-19. Sequencing used immunoSEQ multiplex PCR; TCRdb keeps in-frame clones, though not all of them. The profile shows roughly 180,000 clones, 86% of them singletons. Sequencing used peripheral blood. Every receptor here comes from a man between 18 and 29 years old with acute or convalescent COVID-19. Each CDR3 is given with its conserved first and last residue. D genes are given only for firm matches. Size is omitted from some rows. Given values are once, few, many or a class for expanded clones.

clone size	J gene	D gene	V gene	CDR3 protein	CDR3 DNA
few	TRBJ1-5	TRBD1	TRBV4-1	CASSQGRGQANQPQHF	TGCGCCAGCAGCCAAGGGCGAGGACAGGCGAATCAGCCCCAGCATTTT
NA	TRBJ1-1	TRBD1	TRBV6-5	CASSYSMDRGTTEAFF	TGTGCCAGCAGTTACTCGATGGACAGGGGGACCACTGAAGCTTTCTTT
NA	TRBJ1-1	NA	TRBV19	CASNEGKGVNTEAFF	TGTGCCAGTAATGAGGGAAAGGGAGTGAACACTGAAGCTTTCTTT
NA	TRBJ1-5	NA	TRBV5-6	CASSLAGGQPQHF	TGTGCCAGCAGCTTGGCAGGAGGGCAGCCCCAGCATTTT
NA	TRBJ2-1	TRBD1	TRBV28	CASSPSTGFNEQFF	TGTGCCAGCAGTCCCTCGACAGGGTTCAATGAGCAGTTCTTC
NA	TRBJ1-6	NA	TRBV9	CASRAGTSVNSPLHF	TGTGCCAGCAGGGCAGGGACAAGTGTTAATTCACCCCTCCACTTT
NA	TRBJ2-5	NA	TRBV28	CASRSLALAWETQYF	TGTGCCAGCAGAAGTTTGGCTCTAGCGTGGGAGACCCAGTACTTC
NA	TRBJ1-2	NA	TRBV25-1	CASSEFEGTYGYTF	TGTGCCAGCAGTGAATTTGAGGGTACCTATGGCTACACCTTC
NA	TRBJ1-3	TRBD1	TRBV5-1	CASSLGRGQREDTIYF	TGCGCCAGCAGCTTGGGTCGGGGACAGCGAGAGGACACCATATATTTT
once	TRBJ1-2	NA	TRBV28	CASSFSGANYGYTF	TGTGCCAGCAGTTTTTCGGGAGCTAACTATGGCTACACCTTC
NA	TRBJ2-3	NA	TRBV3-1/TRBV3-2	CASSQTSSTDTQYF	TGTGCCAGCAGCCAGACAAGCAGCACAGATACGCAGTATTTT
NA	TRBJ1-6	NA	TRBV25-1	CASRQYNSPLHF	TGTGCCAGCAGACAGTATAATTCACCCCTCCACTTT
NA	TRBJ1-5	NA	TRBV1	CTSSQDRAGGNQPQHF	TGCACCAGCAGCCAAGACAGGGCAGGGGGCAATCAGCCCCAGCATTTT
once	TRBJ1-4	TRBD1	TRBV7-9	CASSRDPTGGDEKLFF	TGTGCCAGCAGCCGAGACCCGACAGGGGGCGATGAAAAACTGTTTTTT
NA	TRBJ1-2	NA	TRBV11-2	CASSLVQGELYGYTF	TGTGCCAGCAGCTTAGTTCAGGGCGAGCTCTATGGCTACACCTTC
NA	TRBJ2-3	NA	TRBV28	CASTLAGGTDTQYF	TGTGCCAGCACTTTGGCGGGCGGCACAGATACGCAGTATTTT
NA	TRBJ1-6	NA	TRBV11-2	CASSRPGVGPSDSPLHF	TGTGCCAGCAGCAGGCCCGGGGTAGGCCCATCTGATTCACCCCTCCACTTT
NA	TRBJ2-3	NA	TRBV6-6	CASSEGGKVTDTQYF	TGTGCCAGCAGCGAGGGGGGGAAGGTTACAGATACGCAGTATTTT
NA	TRBJ2-1	TRBD2	TRBV6-5	CAISGTSGVHEQFF	TGTGCCATTTCCGGGACTAGCGGGGTTCATGAGCAGTTCTTC
NA	TRBJ1-5	NA	TRBV3-1/TRBV3-2	CASSPGMTSNQPQHF	TGTGCCAGCAGCCCGGGGATGACTTCCAATCAGCCCCAGCATTTT
few	TRBJ1-3	NA	TRBV4-1	CASSQDRTPGNTIYF	TGCGCCAGCAGCCAAGATCGGACACCTGGAAACACCATATATTTT
once	TRBJ1-1	TRBD1	TRBV25-1	CASTGPTGSGNTEAFF	TGTGCCAGCACCGGTCCGACAGGGAGTGGGAACACTGAAGCTTTCTTT
NA	TRBJ1-2	TRBD1	TRBV7-3	CASSPSGQDNYGYTF	TGTGCCAGCAGCCCCTCGGGACAGGATAACTATGGCTACACCTTC
NA	TRBJ2-1	TRBD2	TRBV5-4	CASNPGEWRGGFKDEQFF	TGTGCCAGCAACCCAGGGGAGTGGCGGGGGGGCTTTAAGGATGAGCAGTTCTTC
NA	TRBJ1-3	NA	TRBV30	CAWSVASFGNTIYF	TGTGCCTGGAGCGTGGCTTCTTTCGGAAACACCATATATTTT
NA	TRBJ2-7	NA	TRBV11-2	CASSLTNSPYEQYF	TGTGCCAGCAGCTTAACGAACAGCCCCTACGAGCAGTACTTC
once	TRBJ1-6	NA	TRBV6-5	CASRDGQPNNSPLHF	TGTGCCAGCAGGGATGGACAGCCCAATAATTCACCCCTCCACTTT
once	TRBJ2-7	TRBD2	TRBV3-1/TRBV3-2	CASSQVGGLDRYEQYF	TGTGCCAGCAGCCAAGTAGGCGGACTAGACCGCTACGAGCAGTACTTC
NA	TRBJ1-1	NA	TRBV30	CAWSVVGNTEAFF	TGTGCCTGGAGTGTGGTCGGGAACACTGAAGCTTTCTTT
NA	TRBJ2-1	TRBD1	TRBV13	CASSPGQGWNEQFF	TGTGCCAGCAGCCCGGGACAGGGGTGGAATGAGCAGTTCTTC
NA	TRBJ1-2	NA	TRBV29-1	CSVPREIYGYTF	TGCAGCGTCCCCAGGGAAATCTATGGCTACACCTTC
NA	TRBJ2-3	TRBD2	TRBV9	CASSRGGPSDTQYF	TGTGCCAGCAGCCGGGGGGGGCCTTCAGATACGCAGTATTTT
NA	TRBJ2-1	NA	TRBV30	CAWSVSPEGRAEFF	TGTGCCTGGAGCGTATCTCCGGAGGGCCGGGCGGAGTTCTTC
NA	TRBJ2-7	NA	TRBV29-1	CSVEANRETSPYEQYF	TGCAGCGTTGAAGCCAACAGGGAAACCTCCCCCTACGAGCAGTACTTC
NA	TRBJ2-2	TRBD2	TRBV7-9	CASSLPSSGVSLAGELFF	TGTGCCAGCAGCTTACCCTCTAGCGGGGTTAGTTTGGCCGGGGAGCTGTTTTTT
NA	TRBJ2-1	NA	TRBV15	CATSRDTRLNEQFF	TGTGCCACCAGCAGAGATACCAGGCTCAATGAGCAGTTCTTC
NA	TRBJ2-6	TRBD1	TRBV7-9	CASSHDRAGANVLTF	TGTGCCAGCAGCCACGACAGGGCGGGGGCCAACGTCCTGACTTTC
NA	TRBJ1-5	NA	TRBV27	CASSLRGARDQPQHF	TGTGCCAGCAGTTTACGGGGGGCGAGGGATCAGCCCCAGCATTTT
NA	TRBJ1-6	NA	TRBV5-6	CASSWQGSSYNSPLHF	TGTGCCAGCAGCTGGCAGGGGAGCTCCTATAATTCACCCCTCCACTTT
NA	TRBJ2-3	TRBD2	TRBV5-1	CASIAGVVGTDTQYF	TGCGCCAGCATAGCGGGGGTCGTAGGCACAGATACGCAGTATTTT
NA	TRBJ1-5	NA	TRBV19	CASSIGLPQPQHF	TGTGCCAGTAGTATCGGACTACCCCAGCCCCAGCATTTT
NA	TRBJ2-3	NA	TRBV7-9	CASSGRDTQYF	TGTGCCAGCAGCGGGAGAGATACGCAGTATTTT
NA	TRBJ2-7	NA	TRBV30	CAWSVAGSSIYEQYF	TGTGCCTGGAGTGTGGCAGGGTCGTCAATCTACGAGCAGTACTTC
NA	TRBJ2-2	TRBD1	TRBV5-1	CASSLVGTGLTGELFF	TGCGCCAGCAGCTTGGTGGGGACAGGGCTAACCGGGGAGCTGTTTTTT
NA	TRBJ1-1	NA	TRBV30	CAWSIGQRNTEAFF	TGTGCCTGGAGTATAGGTCAGCGGAACACTGAAGCTTTCTTT
NA	TRBJ1-5	NA	TRBV18	CASSPGGNNQPQHF	TGTGCCAGCTCACCTGGGGGGAATAATCAGCCCCAGCATTTT
NA	TRBJ2-6	NA	TRBV19	CASSMDTFSGANVLTF	TGTGCCAGTAGTATGGACACTTTTTCTGGGGCCAACGTCCTGACTTTC
NA	TRBJ2-3	TRBD2	TRBV9	CASSVGVAGATDTQYF	TGTGCCAGCAGCGTAGGTGTAGCGGGGGCCACAGATACGCAGTATTTT
NA	TRBJ1-2	NA	TRBV7-3	CASRSPDFPRIQGFCGYTF	TGTGCCAGCAGATCACCTGATTTCCCTAGGATACAGGGTTTCTGTGGCTACACCTTC
once	TRBJ1-1	TRBD1	TRBV5-1	CASSLVQGAGAEAFF	TGCGCCAGCAGCTTGGTGCAGGGGGCTGGGGCTGAAGCTTTCTTT
NA	TRBJ1-5	TRBD1	TRBV6-2/TRBV6-3	CASSYRDRVNQPQHF	TGTGCCAGCAGTTACCGAGACAGGGTCAATCAGCCCCAGCATTTT